These 2 T cell receptor beta chains were all obtained from the same sample, sequenced in a study of cytomegalovirus exposure and HLA in healthy donors. The study ran its PCR with 60 Vbeta and 13 Jbeta primers. Clones were read by immunoSEQ multiplex PCR, and TCRdb kept only the in-frame ones, dropping some. The data show more than 200,000 clones, around 79% seen once. Specimen: PBMCs. The receptors come from a male donor in good health and CMV-seronegative.

The V and J genes are TRBV5-6 and TRBJ2-7, with TRBD2 as a possible D gene (5 bases). In germline, CDR1 is SGHDT, CDR2 YYEEEE. Trimming removed 3 bases from V and 5 bases from J, with 18 bases in between. The CDR3 covers 15 residues. The CDR3 bases are TGTGCCAGCAGCTACGGGGTGAAGAGGTGGGACGAGCAGTACTTC. Its translation is CASSYGVKRWDEQYF.

The genes are TRBV28 and TRBJ1-1, with TRBD1 matching over 10 bases. The CDR3 loop spans 15 amino acids. Germline V gene sequence: CDR1 MDHEN, CDR2 SYDVKM. Germline trimming cut 5 bases from V and 1 base from J; bases unmatched to any gene: 4. In nucleotides, the CDR3 is TGTGCCAGCAGTCAGACAGGGGGCGAGAACACTGAAGCTTTCTTT. This sequence encodes CASSQTGGENTEAFF. The variable domain in full, with the rest retrieved from reference TRBV28 and TRBJ1-1, is DVKVTQSSRYLVKRTGEKVFLECVQDMDHENMFWYRQDPGLGLRLIYFSYDVKMKEKGDIPEGYSVSREKKERFSLILESASTNQTSMYLCASSQTGGENTEAFFGQGTRLTVV.